The T cell receptor (beta chain) described here comes from a study of Ad26.COV2.S vaccination and SARS-CoV-2 variants. Study at large: Into the muscle, Ad26.COV2.S was dosed once or twice, 56 days apart.

Generated by immunoSEQ multiplex PCR, the TCRdb table keeps only in-frame clones and is missing some. This sample has around 320,000 clones, with roughly 84% found just once. Treatment indicated: over 15 received Ad26.COV2.S at low or high dose, single or two shots; about 5 received placebo; per-sample allocation not given. Specimen acquisition occurred on day 63 following the initial vaccine or placebo injection. About this clone: Antigen unknown.

CDR1 LNHDA and CDR2 SQIVND come from the germline V gene (reference sequence). V was trimmed by 8 bases and J by 3 bases, leaving 16 bases between them. The length of the CDR3 is 14 residues. Study-wide findings and caveats: The placebo group had lower spike-specific TCR breadth than the vaccine recipients did.

The chain uses TRBV19 and TRBJ1-1, with a tentative D call TRBD1 (6 bases). The source was peripheral blood, collected in a trial of Ad26.COV2.S vaccine versus placebo. The origin of this receptor is a person between 18 and 60 years old who received the Ad26.COV2.S COVID-19 vaccine or a placebo. The CDR3 nucleotides read TGTGCCAGTGCTGACAGGTCGAGGGACACTGAAGCTTTCTTT. It translates to CASADRSRDTEAFF.